This T cell receptor beta chain was observed in a study of T cell responses to AZD1222 COVID-19 vaccine. Sequencing was performed with immunoSEQ multiplex PCR; in TCRdb, only in-frame clones are kept and a portion is missing. The sample has roughly 80,000 clones; roughly nine tenths are singletons. Germline V CDR1 and CDR2: LGHNA, YSLEER. The CDR3 runs 15 residues. V was pared by 1 base and J by 2 bases, with 9 bases between. The receptor was derived from an adult who received the AZD1222 COVID-19 vaccine. The chain couples TRBV4-3 to TRBJ2-1; tentative D call: TRBD1 (6 bases). The sample in question was peripheral blood, obtained 28 days after the second AZD1222 dose. CDR3 amino acids: CASSQAGTPYNEQFF. The CDR3 nucleotides read TGCGCCAGCAGCCAAGCTGGGACACCCTACAATGAGCAGTTCTTC.